This T cell receptor beta chain was documented in a study of CD8+CD57+ T cells in acquired aplastic anemia. Across the study: The DNA of sorted CD4+ and CD8+ cells averaged around 3 ug.

All patients picked for sequencing had shown, by flow cytometry, an expansion of CD8+CD57+ cells. Every patient presented with severe acquired aplastic anemia. Genomic DNA was employed as the template in profiling TCR beta VDJ and CDR3. Via MiXCR, TCRdb re-called the reads, giving one row per CDR3 protein. The sample yields tens of thousands of distinct CDR3 sequences, around 70% seen once. The CDR3 runs to 14 residues. General study findings and limits: Around 30 was the count of CD8+ CDR3 sequences that patients shared with controls. Patients showed no significant difference from controls in CD8+ Simpson's diversity.

For this clonotype: The antigen is undetermined. A much larger clonotype is one base distant, so this may be a read error.

The gene calls are TRBV12-3 or TRBV12-4 and TRBJ2-5; D possibly corresponds to TRBD2 (5 bases). The receptor's source is a human donor with aplastic anemia. Sequences were obtained from sorted CD4+, CD8+, or CD8+CD57+ T cells (not recorded which) from PBMCs. CDR3 sequence: CASSLSGSQETQHF. CDR3 sequence (DNA): TGTGCCAGCAGTTTATCGGGGTCCCAAGAGACCCAGCACTTC.